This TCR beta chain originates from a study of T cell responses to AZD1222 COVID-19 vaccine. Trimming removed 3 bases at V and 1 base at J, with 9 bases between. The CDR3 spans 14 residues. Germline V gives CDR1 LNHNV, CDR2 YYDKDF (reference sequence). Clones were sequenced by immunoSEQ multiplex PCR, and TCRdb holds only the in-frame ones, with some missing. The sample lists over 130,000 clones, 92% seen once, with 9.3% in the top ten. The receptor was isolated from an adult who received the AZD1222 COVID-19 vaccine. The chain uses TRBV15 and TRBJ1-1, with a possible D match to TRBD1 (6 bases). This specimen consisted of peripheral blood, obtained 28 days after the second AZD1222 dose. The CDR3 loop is CATSSPDRNTEAFF. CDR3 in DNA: TGTGCCACCAGCAGCCCGGACAGGAACACTGAAGCTTTCTTT.